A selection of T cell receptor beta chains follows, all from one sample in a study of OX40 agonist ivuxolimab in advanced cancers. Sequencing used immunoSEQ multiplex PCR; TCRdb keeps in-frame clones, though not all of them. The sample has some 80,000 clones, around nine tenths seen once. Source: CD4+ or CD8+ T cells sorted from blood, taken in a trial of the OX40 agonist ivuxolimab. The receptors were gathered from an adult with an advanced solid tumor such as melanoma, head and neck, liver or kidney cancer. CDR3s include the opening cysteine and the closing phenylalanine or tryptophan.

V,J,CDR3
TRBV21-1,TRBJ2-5,CASSPHPGGRETQYF
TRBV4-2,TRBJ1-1,CASSQGYRGHSATEAFF
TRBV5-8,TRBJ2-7,CASSYAWTSGSSYEQYF
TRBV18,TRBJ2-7,CASSPARGGISYEQYF
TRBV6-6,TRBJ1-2,CASIPDRPTWYGYTF
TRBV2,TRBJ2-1,CASRLTSASYNEQFF
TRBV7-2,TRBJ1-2,CASSLGLANYGYTF
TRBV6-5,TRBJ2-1,CASTAGGRGNEQFF
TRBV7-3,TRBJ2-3,CASAMGLPTDTQYF
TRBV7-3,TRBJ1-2,CASSLGDRGYGYTF
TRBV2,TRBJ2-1,CASRGPSELNEQFF
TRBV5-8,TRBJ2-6,CASSDTSGANVLTF
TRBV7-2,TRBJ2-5,CASSLSWGQETQYF
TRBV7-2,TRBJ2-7,CASSLGASASYEQYF
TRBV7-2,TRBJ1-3,CASSLYGTGTSGNTIYF
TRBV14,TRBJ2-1,CASSLLGQVTYNEQFF
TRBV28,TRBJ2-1,CASSFGQGQFF
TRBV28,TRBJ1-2,CASSLKGSGYTF
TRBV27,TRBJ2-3,CASSLETSTDTQYF
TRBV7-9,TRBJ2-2,CASSFTGTGELFF
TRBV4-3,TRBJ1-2,CASSQDFGQRNYGYTF
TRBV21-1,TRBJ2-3,CASEIKRGGYF
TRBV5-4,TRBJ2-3,CASSLTGRSTDTQYF
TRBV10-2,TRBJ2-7,CASRTSGSNEQYF
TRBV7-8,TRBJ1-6,CASSFAAGPLHF
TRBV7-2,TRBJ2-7,CASSFRWGVTYEQYF
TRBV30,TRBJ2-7,CAFNRGHYEQYF
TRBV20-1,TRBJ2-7,CSALDRREQYF
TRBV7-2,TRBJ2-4,CASSLTRALAKNIQYF
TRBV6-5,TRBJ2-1,CASRAGRRQFF
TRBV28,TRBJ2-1,CASTLAGAHSNEQFF
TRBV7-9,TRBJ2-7,CASSLGPRYEQYF
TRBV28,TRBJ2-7,CASSFGSLWEQYF
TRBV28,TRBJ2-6,CASSWSRYLRSGANVLTF
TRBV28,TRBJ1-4,CASNRGTNEKLFF
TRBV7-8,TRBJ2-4,CASSLMRTSGNIQYF
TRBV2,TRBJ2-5,CASSDGQFGTQYF
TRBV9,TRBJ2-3,CASGAGLGTDTQYF
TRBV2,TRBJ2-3,CASNLAGGTQYF
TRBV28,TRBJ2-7,CASSLREVYEQYF
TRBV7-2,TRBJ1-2,CASSLTPGTRQGSGYTF